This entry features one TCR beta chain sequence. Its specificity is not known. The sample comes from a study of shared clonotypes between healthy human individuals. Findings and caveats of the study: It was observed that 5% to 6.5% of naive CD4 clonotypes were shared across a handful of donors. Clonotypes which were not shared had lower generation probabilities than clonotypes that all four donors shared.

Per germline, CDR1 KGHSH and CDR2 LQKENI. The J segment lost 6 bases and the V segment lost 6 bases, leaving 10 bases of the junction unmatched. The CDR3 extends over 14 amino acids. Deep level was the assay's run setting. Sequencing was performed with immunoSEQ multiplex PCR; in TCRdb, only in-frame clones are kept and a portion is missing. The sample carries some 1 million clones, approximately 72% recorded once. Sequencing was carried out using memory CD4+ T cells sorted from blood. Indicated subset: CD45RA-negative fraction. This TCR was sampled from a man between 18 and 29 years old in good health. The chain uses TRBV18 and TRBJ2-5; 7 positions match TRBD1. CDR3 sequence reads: CASSGSGGVQTQYF. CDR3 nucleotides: TGTGCCAGCTCGGGCTCAGGGGGAGTGCAGACCCAGTACTTC. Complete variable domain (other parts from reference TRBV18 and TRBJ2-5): NAGVMQNPRHLVRRRGQEARLRCSPMKGHSHVYWYRQLPEEGLKFMVYLQKENIIDESGMPKERFSAEFPKEGPSILRIQQVVRGDSAAYFCASSGSGGVQTQYFGPGTRLLVL.